The 14 T cell receptor beta chains reported below all come from one sample, sequenced in a study of radiation and T cells in renal cell carcinoma. Time point indicated: blood 4 weeks post-SBRT, at nephrectomy. The treatment: 15 Gy SBRT to primary tumor, nephrectomy 4 weeks later. Repertoires were generated with immunoSEQ multiplex PCR, while TCRdb's copy carries only in-frame clones and drops some. The sample shows approximately 90,000 clones, approximately 86% of them seen only once. Sequences were derived from blood, sampled from a patient whose treatment included radiotherapy and nephrectomy. These receptors all come from a man aged 45 to 65 with renal cell carcinoma.

This chain links TRBV7-9 with TRBJ2-7; D is ambiguous. Looked up from germline, CDR1 is SEHNR and CDR2 is FQNEAQ (reference sequence). This CDR3 region has 14 residues. V shed 5 bases and J shed 7 bases, with 18 bases lying between them. The CDR3 loop is CASSKVAFEEEQYF. DNA for the CDR3: TGTGCCAGCAGCAAGGTGGCATTCGAAGAAGAGCAGTACTTC. Supplemented by reference TRBV7-9 and TRBJ2-7, the full variable domain reads DTGVSQNPRHKITKRGQNVTFRCDPISEHNRLYWYRQTLGQGPEFLTYFQNEAQLEKSRLLSDRFSAERPKGSFSTLEIQRTEQGDSAMYLCASSKVAFEEEQYFGPGTRLTVT.

The V gene is TRBV7-9, the J gene TRBJ2-6; a possible D gene is TRBD1 (5 bases). The CDR3 contains 15 residues. V lost 6 bases, J lost 2 bases, and 11 bases lay in between. CDR1 SEHNR and CDR2 FQNEAQ come from the germline V gene (reference sequence). The CDR3 sequence is CASSPQVPGANVLTF. The DNA for the CDR3 is TGTGCCAGCAGTCCACAGGTACCTGGGGCCAACGTCCTGACTTTC.

The CDR3: CASSQDRGRNQPQHF. In DNA, the CDR3 is TGTGCCAGCAGCCAGGACAGGGGAAGGAATCAGCCCCAGCATTTT. The chain combines TRBV7-9 with TRBJ1-5; TRBD1 agrees at 9 bases. The J segment lost 4 bases and the V segment lost 5 bases, leaving 6 bases of the junction unmatched. The CDR3 is 15 residues long. CDR1 and CDR2 from the germline V gene are SEHNR and FQNEAQ (reference sequence).

This chain uses TRBV5-8 with TRBJ2-7; 7 nucleotides line up with TRBD1. The CDR3 sequence is 15 residues long. V dropped 4 bases and J dropped 4; count of bases not matched to a gene: 11. Germline V gene sequence: CDR1 SGHTS, CDR2 YDEGEE. For the CDR3, the DNA is TGTGCCAGCAGCATAAGCCCAAGGGGGCATTACGAGCAGTACTTC. Protein: CASSISPRGHYEQYF.

There are a few counts of this clone. The CDR3 DNA reads TGTGCCAGCAGTTGGCGGGTAGGCGAGCAGTACTTC. This sequence encodes CASSWRVGEQYF. The chain couples TRBV28 to TRBJ2-7, with D tentatively TRBD2 (5 bases). Germline V gives CDR1 MDHEN, CDR2 SYDVKM. CDR3 size: 12 residues. The V end was cut by 4 bases, the J end by 6 bases, with 10 bases between. The whole variable domain, filled in from reference TRBV28 and TRBJ2-7, reads DVKVTQSSRYLVKRTGEKVFLECVQDMDHENMFWYRQDPGLGLRLIYFSYDVKMKEKGDIPEGYSVSREKKERFSLILESASTNQTSMYLCASSWRVGEQYFGPGTRLTVT.

V gene TRBV12-5 combines with J gene TRBJ1-1, with 11 bases fitting TRBD1. This CDR3 spans 20 amino acids. Unmatched junction bases numbered 17, after V lost 4 bases and J lost 1 base. The germline V gene encodes CDR1 LGHNT and CDR2 FRNRAP. Here the CDR3 reads CASGYWTGGPGGVTNTEAFF. DNA of the CDR3: TGTGCTAGTGGTTATTGGACAGGGGGCCCTGGCGGTGTAACGAACACTGAAGCTTTCTTT.

The genes are TRBV19 and TRBJ2-3; 11 bases agree with TRBD1. This CDR3 is built from 16 residues. V trimming: 5 bases; J trimming: 2 bases; junction bases outside the gene matches: 6. CDR1 is LNHDA and CDR2 is SQIVND in the germline V gene (reference sequence). The CDR3 is CASSLGTGGPTDTQYF. The CDR3 coding sequence is TGTGCCAGTAGTCTCGGGACAGGGGGTCCCACAGATACGCAGTATTTT.

The chain links TRBV7-9 to TRBJ1-1; D is unclear. V was pared by 0 bases and J by 5 bases, with 10 bases between. Germline lookup yields CDR1 SEHNR and CDR2 FQNEAQ (reference sequence). The length of the CDR3 is 14 residues. This CDR3 is CASSLALEGTEAFF. The CDR3 bases are TGTGCCAGCAGCTTAGCGCTCGAGGGAACTGAAGCTTTCTTT.

V and J are TRBV19 and TRBJ1-5, with D maybe TRBD1 (5 bases). Germline loops: CDR1 LNHDA, CDR2 SQIVND (reference sequence). V was shortened by 5 bases and J by 5 bases, with 13 bases between the two germline ends. The CDR3 has 14 residues. This chain's CDR3 is CASSREGPHQPQHF. DNA of the CDR3: TGTGCCAGTAGTCGTGAGGGACCCCATCAGCCCCAGCATTTT.

This CDR3 reads CASSLVTGSQPQHF. The CDR3 nucleotides are TGTGCCAGCAGCTTAGTGACAGGAAGTCAGCCCCAGCATTTT. The rearrangement links TRBV7-2 to TRBJ1-5, with a weak D call TRBD1 (6 bases). The CDR3 is 14 residues long. The germline V and J ends were trimmed by 1 base and 6 bases, with 10 bases remaining between them. Germline CDR1 SGHTA, CDR2 FQGNSA.

The chain joins TRBV7-9 to TRBJ1-2; perhaps TRBD1 as D (6 bases). With 6 bases removed from V and 2 bases from J, the gap between germline ends came to 19 bases. The CDR3 loop spans 16 amino acids. Germline assignment: CDR1 SEHNR and CDR2 FQNEAQ (reference sequence). This chain's CDR3 is CASRKGGGQGNYGYTF. In DNA, the CDR3 is TGTGCCAGCAGAAAAGGTGGGGGGCAGGGCAACTATGGCTACACCTTC.

In nucleotides, the CDR3 is TGTGCCAGCAGCCACCGGGACAGGAGCAATGAGCAGTTCTTC. Its translation is CASSHRDRSNEQFF. The chain is built from TRBV14 and TRBJ2-1; the match to TRBD1 covers 8 bases. The germline V gene has CDR1 SGHDN and CDR2 FVKESK. V lost 3 bases to trimming and J lost 6 bases; unmatched junction nucleotides: 4. The CDR3 consists of 14 residues.

This clone was detected once. V usage is TRBV4-1 and J usage is TRBJ2-7; D is possibly TRBD1 (5 bases). Germline V gene data show CDR1 as MGHRA and CDR2 as YSYEKL. The germline V and J ends were trimmed by 0 bases and 3 bases, with 15 bases remaining between them. The CDR3 loop spans 16 amino acids. The CDR3 sequence is CASSQDRLRGYYEQYF. DNA for the CDR3: TGCGCCAGCAGCCAAGATCGGCTAAGGGGTTACTACGAGCAGTACTTC.

V and J are TRBV7-9 and TRBJ2-3; 10 bases match TRBD2. The CDR3 length is 15 residues. V was clipped by 5 bases and J by 6 bases; unmatched bases: 8. Germline V lookup: CDR1 SEHNR, CDR2 FQNEAQ (reference sequence). The CDR3 bases are TGTGCCAGCAGCCCCTCTAGCGGGAGTACCGATACGCAGTATTTT. Encoded protein: CASSPSSGSTDTQYF. The entire variable domain, with the rest obtained from reference TRBV7-9 and TRBJ2-3, is as follows: DTGVSQNPRHKITKRGQNVTFRCDPISEHNRLYWYRQTLGQGPEFLTYFQNEAQLEKSRLLSDRFSAERPKGSFSTLEIQRTEQGDSAMYLCASSPSSGSTDTQYFGPGTRLTVL.